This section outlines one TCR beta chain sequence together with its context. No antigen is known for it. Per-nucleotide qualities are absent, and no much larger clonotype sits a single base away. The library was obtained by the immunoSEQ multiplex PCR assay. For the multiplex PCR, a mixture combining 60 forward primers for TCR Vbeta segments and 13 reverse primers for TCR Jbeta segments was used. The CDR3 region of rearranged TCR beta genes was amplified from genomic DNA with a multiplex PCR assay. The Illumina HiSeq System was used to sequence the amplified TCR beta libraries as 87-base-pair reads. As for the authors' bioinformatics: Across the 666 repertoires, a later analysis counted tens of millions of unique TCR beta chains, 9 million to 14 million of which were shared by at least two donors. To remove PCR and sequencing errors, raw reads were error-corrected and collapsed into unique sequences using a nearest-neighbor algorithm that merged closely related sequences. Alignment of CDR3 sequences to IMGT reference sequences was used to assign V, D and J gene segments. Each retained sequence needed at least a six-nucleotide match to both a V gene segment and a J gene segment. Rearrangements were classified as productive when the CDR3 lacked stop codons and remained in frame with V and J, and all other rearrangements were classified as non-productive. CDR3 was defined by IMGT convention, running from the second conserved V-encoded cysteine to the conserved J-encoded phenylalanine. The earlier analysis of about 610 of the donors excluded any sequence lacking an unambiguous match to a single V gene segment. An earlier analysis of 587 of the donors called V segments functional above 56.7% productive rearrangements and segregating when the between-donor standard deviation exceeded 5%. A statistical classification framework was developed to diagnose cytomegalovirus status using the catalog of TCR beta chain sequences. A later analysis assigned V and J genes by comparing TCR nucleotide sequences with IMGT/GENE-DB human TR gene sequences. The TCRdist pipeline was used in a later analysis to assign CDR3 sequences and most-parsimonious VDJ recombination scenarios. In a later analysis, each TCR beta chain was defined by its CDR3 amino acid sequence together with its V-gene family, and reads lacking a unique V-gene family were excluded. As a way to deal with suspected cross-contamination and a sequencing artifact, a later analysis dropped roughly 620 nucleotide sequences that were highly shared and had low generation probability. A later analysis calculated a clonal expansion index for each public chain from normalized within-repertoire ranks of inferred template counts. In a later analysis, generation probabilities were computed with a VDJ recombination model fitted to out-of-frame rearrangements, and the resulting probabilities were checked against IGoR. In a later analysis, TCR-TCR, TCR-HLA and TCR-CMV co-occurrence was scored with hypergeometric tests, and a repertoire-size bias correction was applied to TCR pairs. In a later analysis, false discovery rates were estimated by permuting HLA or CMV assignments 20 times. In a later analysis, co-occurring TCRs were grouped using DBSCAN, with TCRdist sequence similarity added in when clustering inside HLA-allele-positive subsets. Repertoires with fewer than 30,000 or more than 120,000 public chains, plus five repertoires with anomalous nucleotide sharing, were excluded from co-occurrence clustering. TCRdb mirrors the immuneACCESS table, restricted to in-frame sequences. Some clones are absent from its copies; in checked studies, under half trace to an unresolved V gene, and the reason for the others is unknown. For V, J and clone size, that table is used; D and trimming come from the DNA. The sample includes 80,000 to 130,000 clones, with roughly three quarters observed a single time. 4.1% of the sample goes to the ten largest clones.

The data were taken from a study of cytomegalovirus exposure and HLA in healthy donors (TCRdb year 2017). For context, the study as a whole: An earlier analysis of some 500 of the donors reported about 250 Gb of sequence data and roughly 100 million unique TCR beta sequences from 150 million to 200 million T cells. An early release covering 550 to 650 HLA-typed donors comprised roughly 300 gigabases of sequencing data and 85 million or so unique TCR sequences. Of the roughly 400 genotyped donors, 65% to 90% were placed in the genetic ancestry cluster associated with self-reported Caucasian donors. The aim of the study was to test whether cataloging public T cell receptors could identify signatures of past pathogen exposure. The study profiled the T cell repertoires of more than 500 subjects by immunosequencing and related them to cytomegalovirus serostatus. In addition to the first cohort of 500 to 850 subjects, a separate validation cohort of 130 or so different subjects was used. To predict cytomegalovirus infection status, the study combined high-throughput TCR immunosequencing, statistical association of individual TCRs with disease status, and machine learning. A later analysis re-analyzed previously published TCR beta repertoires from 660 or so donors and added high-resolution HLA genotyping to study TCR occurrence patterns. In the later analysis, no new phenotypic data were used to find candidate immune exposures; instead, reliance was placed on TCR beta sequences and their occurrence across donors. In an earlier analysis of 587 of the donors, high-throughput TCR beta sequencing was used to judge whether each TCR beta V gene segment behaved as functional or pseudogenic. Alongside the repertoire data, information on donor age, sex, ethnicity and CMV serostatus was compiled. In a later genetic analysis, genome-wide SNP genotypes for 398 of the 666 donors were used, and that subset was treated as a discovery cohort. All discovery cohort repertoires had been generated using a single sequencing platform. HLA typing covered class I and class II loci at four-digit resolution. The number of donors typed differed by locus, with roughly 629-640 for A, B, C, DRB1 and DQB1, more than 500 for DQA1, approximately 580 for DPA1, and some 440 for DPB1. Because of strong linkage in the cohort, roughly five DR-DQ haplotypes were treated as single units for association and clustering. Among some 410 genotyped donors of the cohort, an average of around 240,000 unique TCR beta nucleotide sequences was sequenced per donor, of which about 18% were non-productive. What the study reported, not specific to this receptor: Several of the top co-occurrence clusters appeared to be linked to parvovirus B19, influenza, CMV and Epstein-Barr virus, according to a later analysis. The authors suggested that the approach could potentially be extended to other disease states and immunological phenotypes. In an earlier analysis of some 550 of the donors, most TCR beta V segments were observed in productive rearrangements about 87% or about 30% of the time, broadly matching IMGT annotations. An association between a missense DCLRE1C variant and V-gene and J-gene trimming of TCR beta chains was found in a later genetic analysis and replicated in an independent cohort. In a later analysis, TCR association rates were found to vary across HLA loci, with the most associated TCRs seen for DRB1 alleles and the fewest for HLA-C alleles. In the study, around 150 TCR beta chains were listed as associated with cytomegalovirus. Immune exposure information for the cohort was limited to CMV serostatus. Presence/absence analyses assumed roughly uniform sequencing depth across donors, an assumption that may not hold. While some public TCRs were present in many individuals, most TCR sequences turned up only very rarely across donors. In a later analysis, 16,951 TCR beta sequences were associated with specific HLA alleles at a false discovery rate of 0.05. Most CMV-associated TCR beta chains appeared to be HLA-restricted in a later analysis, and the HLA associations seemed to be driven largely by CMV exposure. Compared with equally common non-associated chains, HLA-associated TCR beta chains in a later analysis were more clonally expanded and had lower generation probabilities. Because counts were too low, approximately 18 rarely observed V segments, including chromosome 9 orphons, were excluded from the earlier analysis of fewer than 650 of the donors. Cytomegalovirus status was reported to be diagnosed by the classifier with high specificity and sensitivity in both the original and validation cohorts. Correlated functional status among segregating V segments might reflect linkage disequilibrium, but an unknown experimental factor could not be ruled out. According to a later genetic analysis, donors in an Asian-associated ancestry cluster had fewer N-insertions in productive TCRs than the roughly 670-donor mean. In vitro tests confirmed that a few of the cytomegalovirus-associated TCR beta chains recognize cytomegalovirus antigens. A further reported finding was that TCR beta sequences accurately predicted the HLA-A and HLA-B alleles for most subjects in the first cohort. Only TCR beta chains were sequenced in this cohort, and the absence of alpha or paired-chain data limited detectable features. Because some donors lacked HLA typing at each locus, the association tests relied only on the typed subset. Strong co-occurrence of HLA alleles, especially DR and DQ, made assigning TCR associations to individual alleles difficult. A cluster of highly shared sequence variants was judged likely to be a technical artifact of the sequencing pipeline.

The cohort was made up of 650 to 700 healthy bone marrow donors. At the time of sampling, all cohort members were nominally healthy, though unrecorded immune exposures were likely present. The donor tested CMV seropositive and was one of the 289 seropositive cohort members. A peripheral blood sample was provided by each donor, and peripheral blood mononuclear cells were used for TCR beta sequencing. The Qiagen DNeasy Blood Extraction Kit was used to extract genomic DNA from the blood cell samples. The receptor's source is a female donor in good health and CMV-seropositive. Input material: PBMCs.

The base sequence is TGTGCCAGCAGTCCCTACAGGGAACCCTACGAGCAGTACTTC. Its product reads: CASSPYREPYEQYF. The rearrangement combines TRBV6-5 with TRBJ2-7; D gene: possibly TRBD1, on 6 matching bases. Relative to germline, V is 5 bases shorter and J is 2 bases shorter, with 13 bases between their ends. The germline V gene yields MNHEY for CDR1 and SVGAGI for CDR2. Inclusive of the bounding cysteine and phenylalanine, the CDR3 is 14 residues long. CDR3 DNA only is kept here, 42 bases in frame from base 1.